The 19 T cell receptor beta chains below come from one sample, sequenced in a study of shared clonotypes between healthy human individuals. The naive CD8 population came from CD45RO-negative cells selected for CCR7, without terminally differentiated effector memory CD45RA+ cells. Profiling relied on immunoSEQ multiplex PCR, and the TCRdb table lists in-frame clones only, not all of them. The sample has around 2.1 million clones, approximately 94% seen once. Sequencing was performed on naive CD8+ T cells from PBMCs. Source of these receptors: a man younger than 35 in good health. Some clones in this sample may be carry-over from other donors' samples.

Concerning this clone: This sample includes further DNA sequences coding for the same CDR3. V usage is TRBV27 and J usage is TRBJ2-3; the D is unclear. This CDR3 spans 15 amino acids. Trimming pared 2 bases from V and 0 bases from J, leaving 9 bases between. Germline V gene data show CDR1 as MNHEY and CDR2 as SMNVEV (reference sequence). CDR3 loop: CASSLLAVSTDTQYF. CDR3 in DNA: TGTGCCAGCAGTTTACTCGCGGTGAGCACAGATACGCAGTATTTT.

The V gene is TRBV6-5, the J gene TRBJ1-1; possibly TRBD1 for D (5 bases). The V gene's germline CDR1 is MNHEY and CDR2 SVGAGI. V was cut by 5 bases and J by 5 bases, with 9 bases left in between. CDR3 size: 12 residues. CDR3 protein: CASSVGATEAFF. The DNA for the CDR3 is TGTGCCAGCAGTGTCGGGGCGACTGAAGCTTTCTTT.

The chain has TRBV6-1 and TRBJ1-1; D not certain. V was shortened by 2 bases and J by 4 bases, with 8 bases between the two germline ends. The CDR3 consists of 13 residues. Per germline, CDR1 MNHNS and CDR2 SASEGT. This CDR3 reads CASSENWSTEAFF. CDR3 sequence (DNA): TGTGCCAGCAGTGAAAATTGGAGCACTGAAGCTTTCTTT.

V usage is TRBV27 and J usage is TRBJ2-7; 7 positions match TRBD1. V trimming: 5 bases; J trimming: 6 bases; junction bases outside the gene matches: 10. Germline CDR1 is MNHEY and CDR2 is SMNVEV (reference sequence). CDR3 size: 14 residues. The CDR3, as DNA: TGTGCCAGCAGTCCCACGACAGGGTCCCCCGAGCAGTACTTC. It yields the protein CASSPTTGSPEQYF.

About this clone: The same CDR3 can be traced to other DNA sequences in this sample. The chain carries TRBV7-2 and TRBJ2-7; D unclear. With 5 bases removed from V and 1 base from J, the gap between germline ends came to 6 bases. The CDR3 loop spans 12 amino acids. Germline-derived CDR1 and CDR2 are SGHTA and FQGNSA. CDR3 sequence: CASSETSYEQYF. The CDR3 bases are TGTGCCAGCAGCGAAACTTCCTACGAGCAGTACTTC. Combining the CDR3 with reference TRBV7-2 and TRBJ2-7 gives the whole variable domain GAGVSQSPSNKVTEKGKDVELRCDPISGHTALYWYRQSLGQGLEFLIYFQGNSAPDKSGLPSDRFSAERTGGSVSTLTIQRTQQEDSAVYLCASSETSYEQYFGPGTRLTVT.

In the case of this clone: Other DNA sequences in the same sample also yield this CDR3. The genes are TRBV28 and TRBJ2-1; TRBD2 aligns across 12 bases. This CDR3 is 14 amino acids long. Germline V gene lookup returns CDR1 MDHEN and CDR2 SYDVKM. J lost 7 bases, V lost 3 bases, and 1 base had no gene match. CDR3 sequence (DNA): TGTGCCAGCAGTTTGGGACTAGCGGGTAATGAGCAGTTCTTC. It translates to CASSLGLAGNEQFF.

This chain joins TRBV7-9 and TRBJ2-5, with TRBD2 matching 13 bases. The CDR3 loop spans 16 amino acids. V dropped 8 bases and J dropped 4; count of bases not matched to a gene: 10. Germline V gene sequence: CDR1 SEHNR, CDR2 FQNEAQ (reference sequence). CDR3: CASRSPRLAGGETQYF. CDR3 sequence (DNA): TGTGCCAGCCGTTCTCCTCGACTAGCGGGGGGAGAGACCCAGTACTTC.

The V gene is TRBV6-1, the J gene TRBJ2-7; no firm D call. CDR1 is MNHNS and CDR2 is SASEGT in the germline V gene. The V gene lost 7 bases and the J gene lost 4 bases, with 14 bases spanning the gap. This CDR3 contains 13 residues. CDR3 residues: CASTPPEVYEQYF. CDR3 coding DNA: TGTGCCAGCACCCCCCCTGAGGTGTACGAGCAGTACTTC.

J is TRBJ2-1 and V is TRBV6-5; TRBD2 aligns across 8 bases. This CDR3 spans 14 amino acids. Per germline, CDR1 MNHEY and CDR2 SVGAGI. After removal of 4 bases from V and 7 bases from J, the junction contained 6 bases not matched to a gene. CDR3 in amino acids: CASSLGLDLNEQFF. DNA of the CDR3: TGTGCCAGCAGTTTGGGACTAGATCTGAATGAGCAGTTCTTC.

This chain links TRBV28 with TRBJ1-2; the match to TRBD1 covers 8 bases. The length of the CDR3 is 16 residues. CDR1 and CDR2 from the germline V gene are MDHEN and SYDVKM. Losses at the gene ends were 4 bases for V and 2 bases for J; bases not matched to a gene: 9. This CDR3 reads CASSSPRTGTNYGYTF. The CDR3, as DNA: TGTGCCAGCAGTTCTCCCCGGACAGGGACGAACTATGGCTACACCTTC.

The rearrangement links TRBV2 to TRBJ2-4, with TRBD2 as a possible D gene (7 bases). The CDR3 has 19 amino acids. CDR1 SNHLY and CDR2 FYNNEI come from the germline V gene. V lost 6 bases and J lost 3, with 27 bases in between. The CDR3 DNA is TGTGCCAGCAGCCAACCGGGGGGCGCGATGATTTTTGTCAAAAACATTCAGTACTTC. The encoded protein is CASSQPGGAMIFVKNIQYF.

V usage is TRBV6-1 and J usage is TRBJ1-5; the D gene is possibly TRBD1 (6 bases). The CDR3 length is 13 residues. Germline-derived CDR1 and CDR2 are MNHNS and SASEGT. Trimming shortened V by 11 bases and J by 3 bases, and 14 bases separated the two germline ends. The CDR3 region has the DNA TGTGCCGCCGATTGGGGGCCCAATCAGCCCCAGCATTTT. Translated: CAADWGPNQPQHF.

J is TRBJ1-2 and V is TRBV30; D unclear. There are 19 residues in the CDR3. The ends were cut back, 2 bases at V and 3 bases at J, with 28 bases in the middle. CDR1 is GTSNPN and CDR2 is SVGIG in the germline V gene (reference sequence). This CDR3 reads CAWSRSSMYVGGLHYGYTF. The CDR3 bases are TGTGCCTGGAGTAGAAGCTCCATGTACGTGGGAGGACTCCACTATGGCTACACCTTC.

Written as DNA, the CDR3 is TGTGCCAGCAGCTTAGGGTCCGCGGGAGGCCTACAAGAGACCCAGTACTTC. Its protein product is CASSLGSAGGLQETQYF. The chain joins TRBV13 to TRBJ2-5, with TRBD2 matching over 8 bases. The junction had 8 bases not matched to a gene; V was cut back by 0 bases and J by 2 bases. This CDR3 region has 17 residues. The germline gives CDR1 PRHDT, CDR2 FYEKMQ (reference sequence).

The V call is TRBV7-9, the J call TRBJ2-7, with 9 nucleotides matching TRBD1. This CDR3 contains 14 residues. Germline values: CDR1 SEHNR, CDR2 FQNEAQ (reference sequence). With V trimmed by 5 bases and J by 5 bases, 7 bases remained unmatched. The CDR3 sequence is CASSPGTGPHEQYF. The CDR3 nucleotides read TGTGCCAGCAGCCCCGGGACAGGGCCTCACGAGCAGTACTTC.

The chain has TRBV10-3 and TRBJ2-7, with D hard to call. The CDR3 runs to 16 residues. The V end was cut by 6 bases, the J end by 5 bases, with 23 bases between. Germline V CDR1 and CDR2: ENHRY, SYGVKD. DNA of the CDR3: TGTGCCATCAGGGGAACGGGCCCCCCTGACTGGAACGAGCAGTACTTC. It specifies CAIRGTGPPDWNEQYF.

As for this clone: Other DNA sequences within the sample encode an identical CDR3. The chain has TRBV7-9 and TRBJ2-5; D gene uncertain. V was shortened by 1 base and J by 3 bases, with 3 bases between the two germline ends. This CDR3 has 12 amino acids. CDR1 and CDR2 (germline): SEHNR, FQNEAQ (reference sequence). The CDR3 here is CASSLVEETQYF. The CDR3 coding sequence is TGTGCCAGCAGCTTAGTGGAAGAGACCCAGTACTTC.

V is TRBV4-1 and J is TRBJ2-7; D perhaps matches TRBD1 (8 bases). CDR3 length: 17 residues. The germline V and J ends were trimmed by 1 base and 4 bases, with 20 bases remaining between them. The germline V gene has CDR1 MGHRA and CDR2 YSYEKL. As DNA, the CDR3 is TGCGCCAGCAGCCAAGCCGCTCACGGACAGGGAGGGTACGAGCAGTACTTC. It codes for CASSQAAHGQGGYEQYF.

The rearrangement uses TRBV27 and TRBJ2-7; no clear D. CDR1 is MNHEY and CDR2 is SMNVEV in the germline V gene (reference sequence). V lost 3 bases to trimming and J lost 0 bases, with 9 bases between them. The CDR3 runs to 14 residues. The CDR3 nucleotides read TGTGCCAGCAGTTTTGCCATCGGCTCCTACGAGCAGTACTTC. Its translation: CASSFAIGSYEQYF.